This T cell receptor beta chain is drawn from a study of shared clonotypes between healthy human individuals. TCRdb's table, derived via immunoSEQ multiplex PCR, lists solely in-frame clones and lacks some. The table shows roughly 2.5 million clones, with more than 90% occurring only once. In germline, CDR1 is KGHSH, CDR2 LQKENI. Trimming removed 2 bases at V and 2 bases at J, with 10 bases between. The CDR3 runs to 14 residues. The sequencing sample was made of naive CD4+ T cells sorted from blood. The subset: CD45RA+ positively selected. This chain links TRBV18 with TRBJ2-7, with no clear D. The TCR originated in a man in his late teens or twenties in good health. The CDR3 DNA is TGTGCCAGCTCACCAAGCCCGTTTACCTACGAGCAGTACTTC. Amino acids: CASSPSPFTYEQYF.